This TCR beta chain is drawn from a study of regulatory T cells in long-lasting Graves disease (dated by TCRdb to the early 2020s). Background on the whole study: In the newly diagnosed Graves' disease group, patients had been taking antithyroid drugs for less than 3 months. This study used TCR sequencing and RNA sequencing of peripheral blood to compare persistent Graves' disease patients against newly diagnosed Graves' disease patients. The study was conducted in China and was registered as a clinical trial. A total of 33 samples underwent TCR sequencing, from roughly 13 patients with persistent Graves' disease and 20 or so patients with newly diagnosed Graves' disease.

The time point label of this sample denotes: newly diagnosed GD, antithyroid drugs for less than 3 months. For both TCR sequencing and RNA sequencing, RNA was extracted from PBMCs in TRIzol. Graves' disease was diagnosed according to American Thyroid Association guidelines. Patients were recruited from an endocrinology department in Xi'an, China. Each patient gave approximately 10 milliliters of peripheral blood, collected in an EDTA anticoagulant tube. Ficoll Paque Plus density gradient separation was used to isolate PBMCs, and no additional T cell sorting was done. An Agilent 2100 Bioanalyzer and agarose gel were used to check RNA quality, while a NanoDrop 2000 measured RNA concentration. What the study reported, not specific to this receptor: More public clonotypes were shared among persistent patients (more than 2,500) than among newly diagnosed patients (roughly 1,000). Only the TCR beta chain was sequenced and analyzed. Persistent disease showed preferential use of TRBV28, TRBJ1-2 and TRBJ2-5, whereas newly diagnosed disease favored TRBV20-1 and TRBJ2-1. Lower TCR Shannon entropy and fewer highly expanded clones were observed in persistent Graves' disease patients than in newly diagnosed patients, which suggested clonal expansion. Peripheral blood alone was examined, since thyroid tissue, which constituted the primary lesion, could not be accessed. The small sample size was acknowledged by the authors as a limitation that may reduce accuracy.

Looking up the germline V gene yields CDR1 MNHEY and CDR2 SVGAGI. The CDR3 covers 15 residues, taking in both the cysteine and the phenylalanine. The kept DNA is CDR3 alone, 45 bases in frame from the first base. The library was produced with multiplex PCR. Sequencing used an Illumina HiSeq 4000. iRepertoire HTBI primers and Arm-PCR amplification of CDR3 regions were used to construct TCR beta libraries. PCR products were gel purified before sequencing. In the paper's pipeline: Gene usage analysis of CDR3 amino acid clonotypes used the approximately 62 TRBV and around 13 TRBJ segments found across samples. COPE and FqMerger were used to merge filtered high-quality paired reads into contigs. BLAST was used to align contigs to IMGT TRBV, TRBD and TRBJ reference genes, with CDR3 defined following IMGT. Any clonotype with a frequency above 0.1% was counted as a highly expanded clone. Shannon entropy was used to measure repertoire diversity, and the Gini coefficient was used to measure V-J evenness. Clonotypes shared by more than one individual were considered public. TCRdb trimmed public reads at Q25 via fastp, called clones via MiXCR and kept in-frame beta chains. Rows merge per CDR3 protein into single entries with the most common DNA and genes. The authors' filters were not applied to this entry. The sample data list 550,000 to 650,000 distinct CDR3 sequences, and 16% of these were observed just once. Around 12% of the sample rests with the top ten.

Worth noting for this clonotype: Its recognized antigen is unknown. Relative to the germline gene, one junction end is altered; a read error may explain this.

Separately, the same data were catalogued under a study of T cells in Graves' hyperthyroidism and ophthalmopathy. Drawing on the second study: A patient counted as having stable Graves' hyperthyroidism if no progression to ophthalmopathy occurred over 18 months of follow-up. Hyperthyroidism patients were newly diagnosed, with disease duration under 2 months, and aged 18 to 65 years. Any patient with an uncontrolled infection, another autoimmune disease, pregnancy or lactation was excluded. Clinical symptoms, serum thyroxine and TRAb, thyroid ultrasound, and orbital computed tomography formed the basis for the diagnoses. A first-round RT-PCR of the TCR CDR3 used the HTBI primer set with the Qiagen OneStep RT-PCR kit. Most expanded thyroid clonotypes (frequency above 0.001) were also detected in blood, a finding suggesting that blood repertoires may reflect thyroid immune responses. A model built on a 13 V-J signature distinguished ophthalmopathy from stable hyperthyroidism, reaching approximately 89% sensitivity and approximately 81% specificity in cross-validation and 80%/75% in testing. In validation, the model predicted progression to ophthalmopathy a median of around 6.5 months before onset, with roughly 68% sensitivity and 72.22% specificity. A discovery cohort of around 98 patients, about 40 with Graves' ophthalmopathy and 57 with stable Graves' hyperthyroidism, was used to find distinguishing TCR V-J signatures. Whether ophthalmopathy could be predicted prospectively was tested in an independent validation cohort made up of 18 to 20 hyperthyroidism patients plus 17 patients who later progressed to ophthalmopathy. The 100 discovery patients were randomly split 7:3 into training and test sets. In addition, the study compared T-cell repertoires in thyroid tissue and in blood from six Graves' hyperthyroidism patients. Following sampling, methimazole starting at 30 mg daily was given to hyperthyroidism patients, and high-dose intravenous methylprednisolone was given to ophthalmopathy patients. Libraries were constructed in a second round of multiplex PCR, after which size selection and purification were carried out. The libraries were sequenced on an Illumina HiSeq2000 using paired-end 100 bp reads. SOAPnuke was used to process the raw data, with reads discarded if the reads contained adapters or uncalled bases, had a mean Phred below 15, or lacked an exact constant-primer or identifier match. COPE v1.2.5 was used to merge the high-quality paired reads, and each unique nucleotide sequence was defined as a clonotype. MiTCR v1.1 was used to align clonotypes to the IMGT TRBV, TRBD and TRBJ reference segments. Analysis was restricted to V-J combinations with a frequency above 0.0001, which covered 99.2% of repertoires. A TCS score was defined as the ratio of F50 (clonal expansion) to E x V (chaos), with BLOSUM62-based TCRdist applied between CDR3 peptides within each V-J. Welch's t-statistics and random forest reduced some 510 V-J features to 13, which were used in a naive Bayes classifier (R e1071). No statistical method was used to set the sample size in advance, and investigators knew the group allocation. The paper reports TCR Vbeta CDR3 sequencing of more than 120 peripheral blood samples: 43 ophthalmopathy, fewer than 80 hyperthyroidism and approximately 17 progressor patients.

Rearrangement joined TRBV6-5 to TRBJ2-1; no D gene can be assigned with confidence. Source: peripheral blood mononuclear cells (PBMCs), taken at new diagnosis, from a patient treated with antithyroid drugs. This TCR came from a young man with Graves disease. Donor details come from another sample of the same person, matched by shared clones. The DNA reads TGTGCCAGCAGTTACTCTGTCGGGCTGTACAATGGGCAGTTCTTC. The encoded protein is CASSYSVGLYNGQFF.